Below, 7 T cell receptor beta chains from the same sample are listed, as sequenced in a study of cytomegalovirus exposure and HLA in healthy donors. The PCR employed 60 Vbeta primers together with 13 Jbeta primers. Clones were read by immunoSEQ multiplex PCR, and TCRdb kept only the in-frame ones, dropping some. This table has roughly 190,000 clones, roughly 80% appearing once. Material for sequencing was PBMCs. Every receptor here comes from a man aged 45-60 years in good health and CMV-seronegative.

J is TRBJ1-1 and V is TRBV5-1, with D maybe TRBD1 (5 bases). V was clipped by 4 bases and J by 9 bases, with 19 bases between them. The germline CDR1 and CDR2 sequences are SGHRS and YFSETQ. The CDR3 spans 14 residues. This CDR3 reads CASSLRTDGTKAFF. The CDR3 DNA follows: TGCGCCAGCAGCCTCCGGACGGATGGGACTAAAGCTTTCTTT.

The chain is built from TRBV19 and TRBJ2-2; 8 nucleotides agree with TRBD1. There are 16 residues in the CDR3. The germline gives CDR1 LNHDA, CDR2 SQIVND (reference sequence). J gave up 1 base and V 5 bases, and 6 bases lay outside the gene matches. The CDR3 loop is CASSSGQGLNTGELFF. As DNA, the CDR3 is TGTGCCAGTAGTTCCGGACAGGGTTTGAACACCGGGGAGCTGTTTTTT.

In DNA, the CDR3 is TGTGCCAGCAGCCGCGGGGGGCAGGGTCGGGCCAACGTCCTGACTTTC. Residues: CASSRGGQGRANVLTF. V usage is TRBV7-3 and J usage is TRBJ2-6, with TRBD2 matching 8 bases. Germline assignment: CDR1 SGHTA and CDR2 FQGTGA. The length of the CDR3 is 16 residues. With 5 bases clipped from V and 5 bases from J, the junction kept 8 bases outside the gene matches. Filled out from reference TRBV7-3 and TRBJ2-6, the complete variable domain reads GAGVSQTPSNKVTEKGKYVELRCDPISGHTALYWYRQSLGQGPEFLIYFQGTGAADDSGLPNDRFFAVRPEGSVSTLKIQRTERGDSAVYLCASSRGGQGRANVLTFGAGSRLTVL.

The chain links TRBV19 to TRBJ1-1, with 7 positions matching TRBD1. Germline V lookup: CDR1 LNHDA, CDR2 SQIVND (reference sequence). J gave up 7 bases and V 3 bases, and 5 bases lay outside the gene matches. CDR3 length: 13 amino acids. The CDR3 nucleotides read TGTGCCAGTAGTATTGGAGGGGGCGGTGAAGCTTTCTTT. Amino acid sequence: CASSIGGGGEAFF.

V gene TRBV10-3 combines with J gene TRBJ1-3; possible D gene TRBD1, 5 bases. CDR3 length equals 15 residues. Germline values: CDR1 ENHRY, CDR2 SYGVKD. V was clipped by 4 bases and J by 4 bases, with 14 bases between them. Here the CDR3 DNA reads TGTGCCATCAGTGGTGGGGGGATTTACGGAAACACCATATATTTT. Its protein product is CAISGGGIYGNTIYF.

Points on this clone: This sample also contains other DNA sequences that code for the same CDR3. This sequence joins TRBV7-7 and TRBJ2-2; unclear D gene. CDR3 length equals 14 residues. V was pared by 1 base and J by 2 bases, with 5 bases between. Germline lookup yields CDR1 SSHAT and CDR2 FNYEAQ (reference sequence). The CDR3, as DNA: TGTGCCAGCAGCTTAGGGGCAAACACCGGGGAGCTGTTTTTT. As protein: CASSLGANTGELFF.

The chain couples TRBV19 to TRBJ2-2; 8 bases are shared with TRBD1. The germline V gene encodes CDR1 LNHDA and CDR2 SQIVND (reference sequence). The J segment lost 6 bases and the V segment lost 6 bases, leaving 9 bases of the junction unmatched. The CDR3 sequence is 15 residues long. CDR3 nucleotides: TGTGCCAGTAGCCGGGACAGGTTGTACGCCGGGGAGCTGTTTTTT. Its translation is CASSRDRLYAGELFF. Full variable domain (missing parts from reference TRBV19 and TRBJ2-2): DGGITQSPKYLFRKEGQNVTLSCEQNLNHDAMYWYRQDPGQGLRLIYYSQIVNDFQKGDIAEGYSVSREKKESFPLTVTSAQKNPTAFYLCASSRDRLYAGELFFGEGSRLTVL.